These 14 T cell receptor beta chains originate from one sample sequenced in a study of OX40 agonist ivuxolimab in advanced cancers. Here immunoSEQ multiplex PCR was the method, and the copy in TCRdb shows in-frame clones only, minus some. There are about 89,000 clones in the sample; over 75% occur only once, and 0.25% to 0.3% lies in the top ten. The starting material was CD4+ or CD8+ T cells sorted from blood, obtained in a trial of the OX40 agonist ivuxolimab. These receptors all stem from an adult with an advanced solid tumor such as melanoma, head and neck, liver or kidney cancer.

This clone was observed a few times. CDR3 nucleotide sequence: TGTGCCAGCAGCTTGCAAGGGGGATGGAATGAAGCTTTCTTT. Protein product: CASSLQGGWNEAFF. The J gene is TRBJ1-1, the V gene TRBV5-5; TRBD1 might be the D (6 bases). CDR1 and CDR2 from the germline V gene are SGHKS and YYEKEE (reference sequence). The CDR3 is made up of 14 amino acids. Trimming removed 1 base from V and 7 bases from J, with 14 bases in between.

This clone was observed a single time. This sequence joins TRBV29-1 and TRBJ1-1; D unresolved. The CDR3 contains 13 residues. The V gene's germline CDR1 is SQVTM and CDR2 ANQGSEA. The V end was cut by 4 bases, the J end by 2 bases, with 11 bases between. CDR3 sequence reads: CSVGGKINTEAFF. As DNA, the CDR3 is TGCAGCGTTGGCGGGAAGATAAACACTGAAGCTTTCTTT.

This clone was counted between two and nine times. The V and J genes are TRBV30 and TRBJ1-2, with 8 bases lining up with TRBD1. This CDR3 is 17 amino acids long. Germline CDR1 reads GTSNPN; CDR2 reads SVGIG (reference sequence). Trimming cost V 0 bases and J 2 bases; bases outside gene matches: 11. The CDR3 nucleotides read TGTGCCTGGAGTGTGGGGACAGGTCAACAAAGAAACTATGGCTACACCTTC. Residues: CAWSVGTGQQRNYGYTF. The full variable domain, its missing parts supplied by reference TRBV30 and TRBJ1-2, is SQTIHQWPATLVQPVGSPLSLECTVEGTSNPNLYWYRQAAGRGLQLLFYSVGIGQISSEVPQNLSASRPQDRQFILSSKKLLLSDSGFYLCAWSVGTGQQRNYGYTFGSGTRLTVV.

The V and J genes are TRBV19 and TRBJ1-1; no reliable D call. The CDR3 consists of 15 residues. CDR1 and CDR2 from the germline V gene are LNHDA and SQIVND (reference sequence). The V gene lost 9 bases and the J gene lost 1 base, with 18 bases spanning the gap. The CDR3 loop reads CASLREETSNTEAFF. As DNA, the CDR3 is TGTGCCAGCCTCCGGGAGGAGACTTCGAACACTGAAGCTTTCTTT.

This chain joins TRBV5-4 and TRBJ2-5; 9 bases are a match to TRBD2. V was clipped by 0 bases and J by 5 bases; unmatched bases: 8. This CDR3 has 16 amino acids. Germline lookup yields CDR1 SGHNT and CDR2 YYREEE (reference sequence). The CDR3 loop is CASSLALAGARETQYF. The CDR3 DNA follows: TGTGCCAGCAGCTTGGCATTAGCGGGGGCGCGGGAGACCCAGTACTTC. The whole variable domain, remainder taken from reference TRBV5-4 and TRBJ2-5, is ETGVTQSPTHLIKTRGQQVTLRCSSQSGHNTVSWYQQALGQGPQFIFQYYREEENGRGNFPPRFSGLQFPNYSSELNVNALELDDSALYLCASSLALAGARETQYFGPGTRLLVL.

This chain joins TRBV6-5 and TRBJ2-3, with D uncertain. Germline lookup yields CDR1 MNHEY and CDR2 SVGAGI. V dropped 2 bases and J dropped 1 base, with 13 bases sitting between them. This CDR3 has 16 residues. Written as DNA, the CDR3 is TGTGCCAGCAGTTACCGCTATTTTGGGGGCACAGATACGCAGTATTTT. This translates into CASSYRYFGGTDTQYF.

Here the CDR3 reads CASSRTGGAEKLFF. CDR3 DNA sequence: TGCGCCAGCAGCCGAACAGGGGGCGCTGAAAAACTGTTTTTT. The chain employs TRBV4-3 and TRBJ1-4, with 9 bases that match TRBD1. The CDR3 consists of 14 residues. Germline CDR1 reads LGHNA; CDR2 reads YSLEER. With 4 bases clipped from V and 7 bases from J, the junction kept 4 bases outside the gene matches.

This chain connects TRBV7-9 to TRBJ2-7; possibly TRBD1 or TRBD2 for D (6 bases each). Trimming shortened V by 3 bases and J by 5 bases, and 14 bases separated the two germline ends. The CDR3 consists of 14 residues. Germline CDR1 and CDR2: SEHNR and FQNEAQ (reference sequence). CDR3 coding DNA: TGTGCCAGCAGCTTTGGGGGGCAATATGACGAGCAGTACTTC. It yields the protein CASSFGGQYDEQYF.

This sequence joins TRBV19 and TRBJ2-1, with 7 bases lining up with TRBD2. Trimming removed 2 bases from V and 0 bases from J; junction bases left unmatched: 10. Looked up from germline, CDR1 is LNHDA and CDR2 is SQIVND (reference sequence). There are 18 residues in the CDR3. CDR3 DNA: TGTGCCAGTAGTATACGGACCTTACGGACTAGCTCCTACAATGAGCAGTTCTTC. Its translation is CASSIRTLRTSSYNEQFF. The entire variable domain, with the rest obtained from reference TRBV19 and TRBJ2-1, is as follows: DGGITQSPKYLFRKEGQNVTLSCEQNLNHDAMYWYRQDPGQGLRLIYYSQIVNDFQKGDIAEGYSVSREKKESFPLTVTSAQKNPTAFYLCASSIRTLRTSSYNEQFFGPGTRLTVL.

This chain connects TRBV10-3 to TRBJ2-3; possible D gene TRBD2, 5 bases. With 7 bases removed from V and 3 bases from J, the gap between germline ends came to 8 bases. The germline V gene has CDR1 ENHRY and CDR2 SYGVKD. There are 12 residues in the CDR3. Written as DNA, the CDR3 is TGTGCCATCAATCCGGGGACAGATACGCAGTATTTT. It specifies CAINPGTDTQYF.

The chain uses TRBV10-3 and TRBJ2-3; TRBD1 is a possible D gene (5 bases). This CDR3 is built from 15 residues. Deletions cut 2 bases from V and 0 bases from J, with 9 bases between. The V gene's germline CDR1 is ENHRY and CDR2 SYGVKD. The CDR3 DNA is TGTGCCATCAGTGAGGGGGCGGTAAGCACAGATACGCAGTATTTT. Translated, it gives CAISEGAVSTDTQYF.

The chain links TRBV6-1 to TRBJ1-1, with a tentative D call TRBD1 (5 bases). The germline CDR1 and CDR2 sequences are MNHNS and SASEGT. V lost 5 bases and J 5 bases, leaving 12 bases between the germline ends. The CDR3 has 13 amino acids. CDR3: CASSPTGTTEAFF. As DNA, the CDR3 is TGTGCCAGCAGTCCGACCGGGACGACTGAAGCTTTCTTT.

In this sample, this clone turned up once. The chain carries TRBV2 and TRBJ1-6; 11 bases line up with TRBD1. Trimming took 7 bases from V and 6 from J; bases not matched to a gene: 5. CDR1 is SNHLY, CDR2 FYNNEI, per germline. The CDR3 has 15 amino acids. This CDR3 is CASTGQGARNSPLHF. Written as DNA, the CDR3 is TGTGCCAGCACCGGACAGGGGGCGCGTAATTCACCCCTCCACTTT.

This chain connects TRBV18 to TRBJ2-2; 8 bases line up with TRBD2. Looked up from germline, CDR1 is KGHSH and CDR2 is LQKENI. This CDR3 has 18 residues. Germline trimming cut 6 bases from V and 0 bases from J; bases unmatched to any gene: 12. The CDR3 DNA reads as TGTGCCAGCTCGGCGGATATGGCGGGGGGTCCGAACACCGGGGAGCTGTTTTTT. It is translated as CASSADMAGGPNTGELFF.